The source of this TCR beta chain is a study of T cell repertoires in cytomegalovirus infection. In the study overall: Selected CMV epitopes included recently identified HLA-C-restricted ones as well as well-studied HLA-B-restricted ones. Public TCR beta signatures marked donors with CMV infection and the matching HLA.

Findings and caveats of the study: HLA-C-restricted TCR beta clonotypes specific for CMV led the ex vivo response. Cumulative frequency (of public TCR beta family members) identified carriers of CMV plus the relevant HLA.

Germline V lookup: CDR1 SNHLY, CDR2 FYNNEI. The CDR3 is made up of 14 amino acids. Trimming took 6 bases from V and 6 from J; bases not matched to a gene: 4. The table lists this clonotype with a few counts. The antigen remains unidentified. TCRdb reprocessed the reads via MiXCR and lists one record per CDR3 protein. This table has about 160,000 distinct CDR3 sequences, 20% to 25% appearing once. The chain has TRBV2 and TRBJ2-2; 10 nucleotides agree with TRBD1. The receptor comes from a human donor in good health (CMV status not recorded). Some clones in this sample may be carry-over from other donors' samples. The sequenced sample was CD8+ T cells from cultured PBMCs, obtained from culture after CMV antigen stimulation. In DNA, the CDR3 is TGTGCCAGCAGGGGGGACAGGGGACCCGGGGAGCTGTTTTTT. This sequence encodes CASRGDRGPGELFF.